This T cell receptor beta chain was identified in a study of T cell repertoires in cytomegalovirus infection. Study-level background: Both a matching HLA type and CMV infection were indicated by public TCR beta signatures. Study-level findings and limits: HLA-C-restricted CMV clonotypes gave the most frequent clonotype in two of eight donors. Cumulative frequency (of public TCR beta family members) identified carriers of CMV plus the relevant HLA.

From the reads, TCRdb called clonotypes with MiXCR, one entry per CDR3 protein. The table lists roughly 76,000 distinct CDR3 sequences, around 3.5% of them singletons, with 3.5% to 6% in the top ten. This CDR3 has 14 amino acids. V lost 4 bases and J lost 5; bases outside the gene matches: 7. At least ten counts were recorded for this clonotype. Its antigen remains unidentified. Sequencing used PBMCs. This clonotype was obtained from a human donor in good health (CMV status not recorded). Some clones in this sample may be carry-over from other donors' samples. This chain connects TRBV12-3 or TRBV12-4 to TRBJ2-5; 7 bases are shared with TRBD2. The CDR3 spells CASSSGLTAETQYF. In DNA, the CDR3 is TGTGCCAGCAGTTCGGGACTAACGGCGGAGACCCAGTACTTC.